This entry features one T cell receptor (beta chain) sequence. What it binds is not known. This sample's time point: pretreatment peripheral blood. This sample is drawn from a study of PD-L1 blockade in urothelial cancer. About the study: Typically, measured as a median, blood samples had 140,000 or so T cells. Study-level results: Stronger expansion of tumor-associated clones in blood at 3 weeks distinguished durable-benefit patients.

Here immunoSEQ multiplex PCR was the method, and the copy in TCRdb shows in-frame clones only, minus some. The profile shows tens of thousands of clones, roughly 84% of them singletons. The germline gives CDR1 SNHLY, CDR2 FYNNEI. V gave up 2 bases and J gave up 6 bases, with 18 bases separating them. The CDR3 loop spans 16 amino acids. This clonotype was sampled from a man between 60 and 75 years old with urothelial cancer. The chain recombines TRBV2 with TRBJ2-3; no definite D call. The material was PBMCs, obtained around atezolizumab (anti-PD-L1) treatment. The DNA of the CDR3 is TGTGCCAGCAGTGAAACACCTCTAGGAATCGGGGATACGCAGTATTTT. As protein: CASSETPLGIGDTQYF.